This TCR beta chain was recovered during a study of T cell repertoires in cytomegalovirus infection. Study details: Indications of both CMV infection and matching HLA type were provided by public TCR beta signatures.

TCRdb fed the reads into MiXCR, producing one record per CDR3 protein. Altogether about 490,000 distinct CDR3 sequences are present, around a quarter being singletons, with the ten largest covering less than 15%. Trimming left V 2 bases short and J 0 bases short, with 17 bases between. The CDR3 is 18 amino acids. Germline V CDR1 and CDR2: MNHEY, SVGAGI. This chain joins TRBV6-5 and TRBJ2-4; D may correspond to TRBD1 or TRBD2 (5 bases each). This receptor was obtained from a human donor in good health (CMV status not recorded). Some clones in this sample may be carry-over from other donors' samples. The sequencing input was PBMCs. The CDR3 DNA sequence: TGTGCCAGCAGTTACCCGCGGGTGGGGACCCTAGCCAAAAACATTCAGTACTTC. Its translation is CASSYPRVGTLAKNIQYF.